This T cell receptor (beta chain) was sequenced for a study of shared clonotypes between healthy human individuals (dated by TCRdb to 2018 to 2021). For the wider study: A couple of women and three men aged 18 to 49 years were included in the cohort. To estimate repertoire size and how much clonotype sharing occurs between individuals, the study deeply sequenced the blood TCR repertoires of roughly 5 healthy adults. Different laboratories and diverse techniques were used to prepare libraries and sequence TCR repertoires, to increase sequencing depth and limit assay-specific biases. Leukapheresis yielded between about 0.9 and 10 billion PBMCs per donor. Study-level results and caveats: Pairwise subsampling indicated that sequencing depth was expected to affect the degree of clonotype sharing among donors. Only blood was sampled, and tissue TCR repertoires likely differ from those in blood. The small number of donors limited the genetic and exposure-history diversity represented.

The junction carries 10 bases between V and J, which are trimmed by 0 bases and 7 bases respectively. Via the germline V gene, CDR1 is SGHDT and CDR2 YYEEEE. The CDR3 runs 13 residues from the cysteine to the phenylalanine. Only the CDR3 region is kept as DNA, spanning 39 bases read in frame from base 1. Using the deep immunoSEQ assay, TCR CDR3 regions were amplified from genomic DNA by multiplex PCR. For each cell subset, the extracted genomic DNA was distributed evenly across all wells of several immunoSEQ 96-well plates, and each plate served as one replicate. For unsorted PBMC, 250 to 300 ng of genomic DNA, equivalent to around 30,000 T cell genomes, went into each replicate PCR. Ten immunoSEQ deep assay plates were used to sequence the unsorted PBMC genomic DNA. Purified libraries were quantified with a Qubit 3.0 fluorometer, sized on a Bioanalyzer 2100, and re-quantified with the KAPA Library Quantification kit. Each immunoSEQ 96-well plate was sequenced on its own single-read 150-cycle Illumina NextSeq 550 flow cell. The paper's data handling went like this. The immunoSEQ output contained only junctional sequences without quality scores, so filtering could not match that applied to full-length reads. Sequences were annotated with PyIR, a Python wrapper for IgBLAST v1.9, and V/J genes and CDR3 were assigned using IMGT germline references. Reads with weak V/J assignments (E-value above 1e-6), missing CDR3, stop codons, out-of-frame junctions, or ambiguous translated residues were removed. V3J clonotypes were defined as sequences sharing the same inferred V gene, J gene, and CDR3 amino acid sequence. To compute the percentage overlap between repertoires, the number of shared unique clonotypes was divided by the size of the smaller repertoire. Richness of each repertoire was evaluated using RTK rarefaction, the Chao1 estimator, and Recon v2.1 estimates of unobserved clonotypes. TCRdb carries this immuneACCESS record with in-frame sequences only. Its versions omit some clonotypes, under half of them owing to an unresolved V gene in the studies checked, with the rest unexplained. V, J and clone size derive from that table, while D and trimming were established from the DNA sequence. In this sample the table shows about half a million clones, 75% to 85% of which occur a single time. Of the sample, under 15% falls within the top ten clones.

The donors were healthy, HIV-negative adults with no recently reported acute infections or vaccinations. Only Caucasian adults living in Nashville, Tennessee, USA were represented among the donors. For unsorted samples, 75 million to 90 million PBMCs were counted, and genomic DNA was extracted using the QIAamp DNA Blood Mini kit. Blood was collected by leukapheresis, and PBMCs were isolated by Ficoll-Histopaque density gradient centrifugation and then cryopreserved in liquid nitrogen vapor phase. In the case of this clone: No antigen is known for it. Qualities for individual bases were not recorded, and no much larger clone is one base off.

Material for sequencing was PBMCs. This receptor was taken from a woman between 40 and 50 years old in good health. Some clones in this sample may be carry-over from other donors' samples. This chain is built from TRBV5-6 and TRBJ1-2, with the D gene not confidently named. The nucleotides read TGTGCCAGCAGCTTGGGCAGTGCGGGTGGCTACACCTTC. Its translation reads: CASSLGSAGGYTF.